This TCR beta chain was recorded in a study of cytomegalovirus exposure and HLA in healthy donors. Researchers ran the PCR with 60 Vbeta and 13 Jbeta primers. Some clones are missing from TCRdb's copy, which holds only in-frame ones; the method was immunoSEQ multiplex PCR. The profile shows roughly 100,000 clones, about 70% of them singletons. The sequencing sample was made of PBMCs. This clonotype was obtained from a man aged 30 to 45 in good health and CMV-seronegative.

CDR3 DNA sequence: TGTGCCAGTAGTATGGGACAGGGGGGAAATCAGCCCCAGCATTTT. Protein: CASSMGQGGNQPQHF. The genes are TRBV19 and TRBJ1-5, with TRBD1 matching 11 bases. The V gene end was trimmed by 3 bases and the J gene end by 4 bases; junction bases not matched to a gene: 2. The CDR3 sequence is 15 residues long. CDR1 LNHDA and CDR2 SQIVND come from the germline V gene (reference sequence).